This T cell receptor (beta chain) was profiled in a study of blood T cell repertoires in COVID-19. Looking at the study overall: Italy, Spain and the United States were the sources of the convalescent and acute COVID-19 samples.

Trimming took 6 bases from V and 6 from J; bases not matched to a gene: 7. The CDR3 has 14 residues. Germline assignment: CDR1 ENHRY and CDR2 SYGVKD. In the original processing: Reference gene primer amplification gave estimated nucleated cell counts. Some clones are missing from TCRdb's copy, which holds only in-frame ones; the method was immunoSEQ multiplex PCR. That table gives V, J and clone size, and the DNA gave D and trimming. The sample has around 64,000 clones; just over 70% are singletons. No more than 2 weeks before study entry, exposed participants had met a case of COVID-19. The sequenced material came from PBMCs or T cells enriched from blood (not recorded which). The sequence came from a woman aged 55-70 years who had been exposed to COVID-19. V usage is TRBV10-3 and J usage is TRBJ2-2; 7 positions agree with TRBD1. CDR3 protein: CAIRDRLDAGELFF. CDR3 DNA sequence: TGTGCCATCAGGGACAGGCTTGACGCCGGGGAGCTGTTTTTT.